The clone carrying this T cell receptor beta chain has only a few counts. V lost 5 bases and J lost 7; bases outside the gene matches: 7. The CDR3 runs to 14 residues. Germline CDR1 and CDR2: SGHTS and YDEGEE. Produced via immunoSEQ multiplex PCR; TCRdb's table is partial and in-frame only. The sample comprises about 210,000 clones, about 92% of which are singletons, and approximately 1.5% rests with the top ten. These data belong to a study of T cell responses to AZD1222 COVID-19 vaccine. The sample consisted of peripheral blood, taken on day 0 of AZD1222 vaccination. The clonotype originates from an adult in good health. The J gene is TRBJ1-5, the V gene TRBV5-8, with 9 bases that match TRBD1. The CDR3 here is CASSQGQGRQPQHF. In DNA form, the CDR3 reads TGTGCCAGCAGTCAAGGACAGGGGAGGCAGCCCCAGCATTTT.